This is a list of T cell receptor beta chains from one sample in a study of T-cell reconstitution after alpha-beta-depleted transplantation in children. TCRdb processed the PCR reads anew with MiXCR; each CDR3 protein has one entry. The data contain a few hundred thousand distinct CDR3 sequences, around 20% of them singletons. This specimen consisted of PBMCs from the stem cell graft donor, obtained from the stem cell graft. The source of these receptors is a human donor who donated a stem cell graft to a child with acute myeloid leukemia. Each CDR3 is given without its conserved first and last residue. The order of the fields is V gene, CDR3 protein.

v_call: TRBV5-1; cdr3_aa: ASSILQPGTDGANVLT
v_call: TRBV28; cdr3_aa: ASSSRLALGTGELF
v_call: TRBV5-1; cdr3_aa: ASSGGTSGRNTVYEQY
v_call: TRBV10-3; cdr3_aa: AIRPTGLGNTEAF
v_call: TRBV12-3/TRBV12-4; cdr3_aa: ASSLMGNGYT
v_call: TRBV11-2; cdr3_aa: ASSLDPGTQETQY
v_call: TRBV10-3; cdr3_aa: AISESLTSPQY
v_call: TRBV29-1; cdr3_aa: SVEDSREGYEQY
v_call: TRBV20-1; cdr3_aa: SALRTPGQGFLTDTQY
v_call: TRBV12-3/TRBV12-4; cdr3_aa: ASSLGPVDT
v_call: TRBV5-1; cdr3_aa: ASSLEPGTAYGYT
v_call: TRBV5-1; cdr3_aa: ASSGGLAEETQY
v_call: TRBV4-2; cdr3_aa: ASSRGRAVETQY
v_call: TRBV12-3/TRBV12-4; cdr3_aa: ASSADRVGQPQH
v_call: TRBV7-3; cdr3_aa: ASARGADTYNEQF
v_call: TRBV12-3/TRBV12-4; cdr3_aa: ASSSGGPGNIQY
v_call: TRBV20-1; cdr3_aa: CASLGLAGGSEQF
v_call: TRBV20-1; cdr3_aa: SAMTGLVSINEQF
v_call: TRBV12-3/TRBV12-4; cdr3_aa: ASSLTSGIVDTQY
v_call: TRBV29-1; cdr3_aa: SAYRGVGDEQF
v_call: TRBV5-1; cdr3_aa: ASSLGPSGRAQSYYNEQF
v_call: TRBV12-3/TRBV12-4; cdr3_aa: ATRDSSDTQY
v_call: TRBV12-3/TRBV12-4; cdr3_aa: ASRPMGSAGGELF
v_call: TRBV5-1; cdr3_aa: ASSPEINEQF
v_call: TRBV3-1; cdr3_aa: ASSPLTGAGELF
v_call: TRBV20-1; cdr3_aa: SADTTYNEQF
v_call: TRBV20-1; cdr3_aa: SASSGGSYNEQF
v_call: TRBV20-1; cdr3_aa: SARVSQGRNQPQH
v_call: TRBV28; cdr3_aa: ASSPRGGMGDEQF
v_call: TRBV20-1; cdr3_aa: SAREGYNEQF
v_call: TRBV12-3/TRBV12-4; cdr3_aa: ASSPGFSSGNTIY
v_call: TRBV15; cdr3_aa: ATSRVGGQETQY
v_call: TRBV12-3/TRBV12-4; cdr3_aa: ASRRTGRSYEQY
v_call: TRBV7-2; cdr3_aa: ASSLAGFSGANVLT
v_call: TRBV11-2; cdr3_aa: ASSLRGGDTDTQY
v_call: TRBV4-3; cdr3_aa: ASSQDHSGSYEQY
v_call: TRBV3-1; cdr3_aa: ATDSPAGVAF
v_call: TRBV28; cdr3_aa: ASSSDREVEQF
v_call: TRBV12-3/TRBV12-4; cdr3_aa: ASSLDTYQETQY
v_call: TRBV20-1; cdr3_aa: STQRWGTDTQY
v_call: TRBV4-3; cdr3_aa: ASSQGGLGRDTQY
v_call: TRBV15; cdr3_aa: ATRDGGRETQY